This TCR beta chain emerged from a study of blood T cell repertoires in COVID-19. Study-wide context: The samples span acute and convalescent COVID-19 from the United States, Italy and Spain. Sample material is recorded as cDNA or gDNA derived from T cells, B-cell-depleted T cells, or PBMCs.

The J segment lost 6 bases and the V segment lost 5 bases, leaving 5 bases of the junction unmatched. CDR3 size: 14 residues. Germline CDR1 and CDR2: SEHNR and FQNEAQ (reference sequence). This table comes from immunoSEQ multiplex PCR, and its TCRdb copy is limited to in-frame clones, with some not included. The table has about 240,000 clones, around 86% seen once. Sequenced: peripheral blood. The clonotype originates from a man older than 75 with acute or convalescent COVID-19. The V gene is TRBV7-9, the J gene TRBJ2-1; 9 bases line up with TRBD1. As DNA, the CDR3 is TGTGCCAGCAGCGGGGACAGGGTTAGCAATGAGCAGTTCTTC. Protein product: CASSGDRVSNEQFF. Full variable domain (remainder filled in from reference TRBV7-9 and TRBJ2-1): DTGVSQNPRHKITKRGQNVTFRCDPISEHNRLYWYRQTLGQGPEFLTYFQNEAQLEKSRLLSDRFSAERPKGSFSTLEIQRTEQGDSAMYLCASSGDRVSNEQFFGPGTRLTVL.